This T cell receptor (beta chain) was identified during a study of T cells in narcolepsy. Across the whole study: Patients with NT1 or NT2 and healthy control donors were enrolled. Study-level findings and limits: Same-patient CSF and blood CD4+ T cell clonotypes included HCRT-specific and TRIB2-specific autoreactive ones. Healthy controls reportedly lacked the autoreactive clonotypes serially found in patients' blood. Autoreactive clone sequences were missing from some blood memory CD4+ repertoires.

Sequencing was performed with immunoSEQ multiplex PCR; in TCRdb, only in-frame clones are kept and a portion is missing. The sample lists some 30,000 clones, about four fifths occurring once. V gave up 4 bases and J gave up 7 bases; unmatched junction bases: 8. The CDR3 has 15 residues. Germline V gene data show CDR1 as KGHSY and CDR2 as FQNENV. There are a few counts of this clone. Antigen: not known. Sequencing input: CD45RA- memory CD4+ T cells from PBMCs. The chain has TRBV16 and TRBJ1-4; TRBD1 agrees at 8 bases. The origin of this receptor is a human donor with narcolepsy. Written as DNA, the CDR3 is TGTGCCAGCAGCCTCGTCAGGGGGCGCGGTGAAAAACTGTTTTTT. Its translation: CASSLVRGRGEKLFF. The full variable domain, with the rest looked up from reference TRBV16 and TRBJ1-4, is GEEVAQTPKHLVRGEGQKAKLYCAPIKGHSYVFWYQQVLKNEFKFLISFQNENVFDETGMPKERFSAKCLPNSPCSLEIQATKLEDSAVYFCASSLVRGRGEKLFFGSGTQLSVL.